This TCR beta chain was recorded in a study of vaccination effects on CD4 cells after COVID-19. In the ViraFEST assay, antigen-specific CD4+ clonotypes were identified by expansion after peptide-pool stimulation. Following 10 days of culture, CD4+ T cells were isolated. The individual was infected with SARS-CoV-2 between March and December 2020, as confirmed by PCR. In its sample, this clone was seen a few times. Its antigen is as yet unknown. The ends lost 0 bases at V and 2 bases at J; junction bases unmatched: 7. This CDR3 region has 17 residues. The germline V gene has CDR1 LGHNA and CDR2 YNFKEQ. This table comes from immunoSEQ multiplex PCR, and its TCRdb copy is limited to in-frame clones, with some not included. The sample carries tens of thousands of clones, 75% to 85% recorded once.

This sequence was found in a human donor who had a prior SARS-CoV-2 infection. V usage is TRBV4-2 and J usage is TRBJ2-7; 10 nucleotides align to TRBD2. Material: CD4+ T cells from PBMCs cultured with a peptide pool, obtained before COVID-19 vaccination. CDR3 amino acids: CASSQDTASGGPYEQYF. The CDR3 DNA reads as TGTGCCAGCAGCCAAGATACGGCTAGCGGGGGACCCTACGAGCAGTACTTC.